Detailed here is one TCR beta chain. This CDR3 contains 12 residues. The ends were cut back, 7 bases at V and 7 bases at J, with 10 bases in the middle. The germline CDR1 and CDR2 sequences are KGHDR and SFDVKD. This sample was taken from a study of blood T cells in healthy people across ages. A sample-barcoded 5' primer and a J-beta primer mix were used in a second PCR of roughly 6 to 11 cycles. TCRdb reprocessed the 5' RACE reads via MiXCR and lists one record per CDR3 protein. The sample consists of around 990,000 distinct CDR3 sequences, approximately 25% of them appearing once. Separately, the same data were catalogued under a study of T cells of mothers and their children. This second report adds: Slightly higher but non-significant overlap marked related mother-child pairs versus unrelated pairs.

The receptor comes from a girl between 2 and 10 years old in good health. J is TRBJ2-1 and V is TRBV24-1; D gene uncertain. The specimen sequenced was blood. The CDR3 nucleotides are TGTGCCACCAGCCCTGGATGGAATGAGCAGTTCTTC. Translated: CATSPGWNEQFF.